This T cell receptor beta chain stems from a study of graft-versus-host responses after intestinal transplantation. Study at large: Recipients got multivisceral, liver-intestinal, or isolated intestinal transplants. Every one of the recipients received anti-thymocyte globulin induction and afterwards took tacrolimus and steroids for about 3 years.

The table came from immunoSEQ multiplex PCR; TCRdb's copy has only in-frame clones and leaves some out. The sample yields over 85,000 clones, over 85% seen once. On this clone itself: Its antigen is as yet unknown.

This CDR3 has 14 amino acids. The V end was cut by 3 bases, the J end by 5 bases, with 12 bases between. In germline, CDR1 is SGDLS, CDR2 YYNGEE. Study results and limitations: GvH clones appeared in recipient marrow, some first in ileum or blood.

The sample in question was unstimulated CD8+ T cells sorted from spleen or lymph node cells, obtained before intestinal transplant. The V gene is TRBV9, the J gene TRBJ2-1; D possibly corresponds to TRBD2 (5 bases). The TCR comes from a human donor who received an intestinal transplant. The CDR3: CASSARVMDNEQFF. CDR3 bases: TGTGCCAGCAGCGCGAGGGTAATGGACAATGAGCAGTTCTTC.